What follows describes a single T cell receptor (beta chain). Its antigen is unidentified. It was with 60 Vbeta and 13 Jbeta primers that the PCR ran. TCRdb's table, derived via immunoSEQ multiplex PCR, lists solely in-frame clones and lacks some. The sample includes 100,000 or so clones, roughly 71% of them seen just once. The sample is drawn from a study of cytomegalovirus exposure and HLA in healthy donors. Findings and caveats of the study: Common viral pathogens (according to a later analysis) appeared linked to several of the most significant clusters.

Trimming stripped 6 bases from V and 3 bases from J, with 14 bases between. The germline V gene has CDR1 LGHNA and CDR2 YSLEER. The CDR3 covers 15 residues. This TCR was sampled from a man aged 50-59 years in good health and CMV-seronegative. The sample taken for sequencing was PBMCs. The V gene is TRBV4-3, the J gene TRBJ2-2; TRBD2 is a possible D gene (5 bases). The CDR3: CASRYSGRDTGELFF. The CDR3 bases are TGCGCCAGCAGATACAGCGGTAGGGACACCGGGGAGCTGTTTTTT.